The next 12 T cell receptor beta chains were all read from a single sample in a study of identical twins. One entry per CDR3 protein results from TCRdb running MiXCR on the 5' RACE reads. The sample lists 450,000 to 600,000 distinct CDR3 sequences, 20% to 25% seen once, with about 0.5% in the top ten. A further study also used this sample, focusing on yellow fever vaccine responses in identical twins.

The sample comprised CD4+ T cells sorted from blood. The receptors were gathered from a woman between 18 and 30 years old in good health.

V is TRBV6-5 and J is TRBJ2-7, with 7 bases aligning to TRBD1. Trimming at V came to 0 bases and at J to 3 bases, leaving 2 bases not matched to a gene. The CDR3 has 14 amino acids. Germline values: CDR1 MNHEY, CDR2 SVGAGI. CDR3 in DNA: TGTGCCAGCAGTTACTCGGACAGGAACTACGAGCAGTACTTC. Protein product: CASSYSDRNYEQYF.

The CDR3 here is CATSRQTIPEANVLTF. For the CDR3, the DNA is TGTGCCACCAGCAGACAGACCATCCCTGAGGCCAACGTCCTGACTTTC. The J gene is TRBJ2-6, the V gene TRBV15; D unclear. V was trimmed by 2 bases and J by 6 bases, leaving 14 bases between them. The CDR3 has 16 residues. Germline V gives CDR1 LNHNV, CDR2 YYDKDF (reference sequence).

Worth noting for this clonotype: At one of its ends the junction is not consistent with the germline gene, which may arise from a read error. CDR3 amino acids: CASKPRDRGSNDANF. The CDR3 region has the DNA TGTGCCAGCAAACCACGGGACAGGGGGAGTAACGACGCAAATTTT. This chain links TRBV7-9 with TRBJ2-3; 11 bases are shared with TRBD1. This CDR3 contains 15 residues. Germline values: CDR1 SEHNR, CDR2 FQNEAQ (reference sequence).

The CDR3 is CATSEGLSNQPQHF. CDR3 coding DNA: TGTGCCACCAGTGAAGGACTTAGCAATCAGCCCCAGCATTTT. The V call is TRBV24-1, the J call TRBJ1-5; unclear D gene. This CDR3 is 14 amino acids long. CDR1 and CDR2 (germline): KGHDR, SFDVKD. Deletions cut 4 bases from V and 0 bases from J, with 6 bases between.

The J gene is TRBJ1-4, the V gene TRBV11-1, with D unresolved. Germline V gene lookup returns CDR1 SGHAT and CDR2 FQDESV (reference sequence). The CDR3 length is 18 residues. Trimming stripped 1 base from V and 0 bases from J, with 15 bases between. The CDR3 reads CASSLEFTGRATNEKLFF. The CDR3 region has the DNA TGTGCCAGCAGCTTAGAGTTTACCGGCAGAGCAACTAATGAAAAACTGTTTTTT.

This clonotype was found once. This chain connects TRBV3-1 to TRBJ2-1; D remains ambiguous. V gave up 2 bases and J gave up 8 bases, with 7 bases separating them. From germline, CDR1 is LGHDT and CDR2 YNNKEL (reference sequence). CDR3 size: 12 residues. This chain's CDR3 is CASSQTPHEQFF. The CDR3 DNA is TGTGCCAGCAGCCAAACCCCACATGAGCAGTTCTTC.

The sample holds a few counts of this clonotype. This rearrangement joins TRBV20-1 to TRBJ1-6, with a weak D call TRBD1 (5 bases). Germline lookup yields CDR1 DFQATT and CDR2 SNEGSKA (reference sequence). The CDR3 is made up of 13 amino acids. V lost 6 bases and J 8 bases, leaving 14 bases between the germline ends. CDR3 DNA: TGCAGTGCGAGGACACTCGAATATTCACCCCTCCACTTT. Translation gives CSARTLEYSPLHF.

The CDR3 DNA sequence: TGTGCCAGCAGTTCACAGCGGGAACGCACAGATACGCAGTATTTT. It specifies CASSSQRERTDTQYF. This rearrangement joins TRBV12-3 or TRBV12-4 to TRBJ2-3; 7 nucleotides match TRBD2. The CDR3 extends over 15 amino acids. J lost 1 base, V lost 4 bases, and 5 bases had no gene match.

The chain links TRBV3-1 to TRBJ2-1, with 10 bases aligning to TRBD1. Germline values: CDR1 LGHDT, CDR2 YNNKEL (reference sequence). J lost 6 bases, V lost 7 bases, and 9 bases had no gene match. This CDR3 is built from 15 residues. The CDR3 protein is CASTSGTGEFNEQFF. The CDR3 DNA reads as TGTGCCAGCACCTCCGGGACAGGGGAATTCAATGAGCAGTTCTTC.

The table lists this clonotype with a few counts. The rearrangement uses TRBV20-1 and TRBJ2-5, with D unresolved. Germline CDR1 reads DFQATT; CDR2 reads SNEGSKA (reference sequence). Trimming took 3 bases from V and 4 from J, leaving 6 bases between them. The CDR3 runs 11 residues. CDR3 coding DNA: TGCAGTGCTAGGGAAACAGAGACCCAGTACTTC. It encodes CSARETETQYF.

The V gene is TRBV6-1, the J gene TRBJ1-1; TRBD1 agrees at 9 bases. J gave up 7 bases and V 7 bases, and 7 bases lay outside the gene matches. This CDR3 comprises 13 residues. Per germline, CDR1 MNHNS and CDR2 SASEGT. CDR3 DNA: TGTGCCAGCACCACCTCGACAGGGGGTGAAGCTTTCTTT. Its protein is CASTTSTGGEAFF.

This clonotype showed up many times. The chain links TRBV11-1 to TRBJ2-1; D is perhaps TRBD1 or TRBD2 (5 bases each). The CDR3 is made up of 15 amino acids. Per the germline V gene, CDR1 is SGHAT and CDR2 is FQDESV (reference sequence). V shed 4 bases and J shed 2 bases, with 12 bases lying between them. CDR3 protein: CASSSGTVTYNEQFF. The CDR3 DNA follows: TGTGCCAGCAGCTCCGGGACGGTGACCTACAATGAGCAGTTCTTC.